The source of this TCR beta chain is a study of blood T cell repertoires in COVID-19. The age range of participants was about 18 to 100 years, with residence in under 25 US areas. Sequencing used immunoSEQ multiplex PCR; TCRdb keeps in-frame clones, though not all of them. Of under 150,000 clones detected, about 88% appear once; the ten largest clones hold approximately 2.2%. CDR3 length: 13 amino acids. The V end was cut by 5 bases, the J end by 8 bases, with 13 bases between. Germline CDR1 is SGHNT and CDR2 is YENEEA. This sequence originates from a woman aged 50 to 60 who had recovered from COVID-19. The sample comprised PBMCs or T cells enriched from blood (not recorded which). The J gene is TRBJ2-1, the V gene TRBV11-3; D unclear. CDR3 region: CASSDPRVHEQFF. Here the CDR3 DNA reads TGTGCCAGCAGCGATCCACGGGTGCATGAGCAGTTCTTC.